This T cell receptor beta chain was identified in a study of blood T cell repertoires in COVID-19. The germline V gene encodes CDR1 KGHDR and CDR2 SFDVKD. The CDR3 totals 15 residues. The V end was cut by 2 bases, the J end by 1 base, with 10 bases between. Data came from immunoSEQ multiplex PCR; TCRdb stores just in-frame clones and leaves some out. The table records approximately 240,000 clones, about 80% of them present only once. The chain employs TRBV24-1 and TRBJ1-1; D remains unclear. Sequences were obtained from peripheral blood. The source of this sequence is a woman in her thirties who had recovered from COVID-19. The CDR3 loop reads CATSDSGLGNTEAFF. DNA for the CDR3: TGTGCCACCAGTGATTCGGGTCTCGGGAACACTGAAGCTTTCTTT.